The next 8 T cell receptor beta chains were all read from a single sample in a study of T cells in Graves' hyperthyroidism and ophthalmopathy. Template material for amplifying TCR beta CDR3 regions consisted of RNA transcripts. Initially, a first-round RT-PCR of the TCR CDR3 employed the HTBI primer set. In TCRdb, the multiplex PCR reads were re-called with MiXCR into one record per CDR3 protein. The sample consists of hundreds of thousands of distinct CDR3 sequences, 15% to 18% of them appearing once. The source material was blood. The receptors originated from a young woman with Graves' hyperthyroidism.

This clonotype was found a few times. The rearrangement uses TRBV7-8 and TRBJ2-3, with 11 nucleotides matching TRBD1. This CDR3 region has 18 residues. Losses at the gene ends were 0 bases for V and 3 bases for J; bases not matched to a gene: 8. From germline, CDR1 is SGHVS and CDR2 FQNEAQ. This chain's CDR3 is CASSLADGQGASTDTQYF. In DNA, the CDR3 is TGTGCCAGCAGCTTAGCGGATGGACAGGGGGCAAGTACAGATACGCAGTATTTT.

The chain recombines TRBV5-4 with TRBJ2-5; D gene ambiguous. The V gene lost 3 bases and the J gene lost 1 base, with 13 bases spanning the gap. The length of the CDR3 is 15 residues. Per the germline V gene, CDR1 is SGHNT and CDR2 is YYREEE (reference sequence). The CDR3 is CASSWGQTTQETQYF. The CDR3 DNA reads as TGTGCCAGCAGCTGGGGTCAAACGACCCAAGAGACCCAGTACTTC.

This clonotype came up many times. This chain connects TRBV25-1 to TRBJ1-1; D gene ambiguous. Germline V CDR1 and CDR2: MGHDK, SYGVNS. Deletions cut 5 bases from V and 0 bases from J, with 4 bases between. The CDR3 is 12 amino acids. DNA of the CDR3: TGTGCCAGCAGTCGGATGAACACTGAAGCTTTCTTT. This codes for CASSRMNTEAFF.

Notes on this clonotype: This may be a read error: a much more frequent sequence differs by one nucleotide. This chain links TRBV30 with TRBJ1-6, with D unresolved. V lost 4 bases to trimming and J lost 0 bases, with 10 bases between them. The length of the CDR3 is 15 residues. CDR1 is GTSNPN and CDR2 is SVGIG in the germline V gene (reference sequence). CDR3 nucleotides: TGTGCCTGGAATGGCGGGATCTCCTATAATTCACCCCTCCACTTT. It codes for CAWNGGISYNSPLHF.

This clonotype appeared many times. The V and J genes are TRBV10-3 and TRBJ1-2, with 7 bases lining up with TRBD1. Germline loops: CDR1 ENHRY, CDR2 SYGVKD. Trimming removed 5 bases from V and 2 bases from J; junction bases left unmatched: 5. The CDR3 covers 14 residues. CDR3 nucleotide sequence: TGTGCCATCAGTTCCGGGACAGCAAACTATGGCTACACCTTC. Translation gives CAISSGTANYGYTF.

Ten or more counts support this clonotype. This chain uses TRBV5-4 with TRBJ2-7, with 13 bases fitting TRBD2. Looked up from germline, CDR1 is SGHNT and CDR2 is YYREEE (reference sequence). The ends lost 3 bases at V and 3 bases at J; junction bases unmatched: 3. This CDR3 comprises 15 residues. CDR3 coding DNA: TGTGCCAGCAGCTCCGGGACTAGCGGGATCTACGAGCAGTACTTC. Its protein product is CASSSGTSGIYEQYF.

This clonotype was detected ten times or more. V is TRBV27 and J is TRBJ1-5; 7 bases fit TRBD1. V trimming: 6 bases; J trimming: 4 bases; junction bases outside the gene matches: 6. CDR1 is MNHEY and CDR2 is SMNVEV in the germline V gene (reference sequence). The CDR3 loop spans 14 amino acids. CDR3 sequence: CASRLQGLNQPQHF. CDR3 sequence (DNA): TGTGCCAGCAGACTACAGGGGCTAAATCAGCCCCAGCATTTT.

This clonotype was picked up a small number of times. V and J are TRBV9 and TRBJ2-7; 9 positions agree with TRBD2. The J segment lost 1 base and the V segment lost 0 bases, leaving 5 bases of the junction unmatched. The germline V gene encodes CDR1 SGDLS and CDR2 YYNGEE. The CDR3 has 16 amino acids. The CDR3 DNA follows: TGTGCCAGCAGCGTAGATAGCGGGGGAGGGTCCTACGAGCAGTACTTC. Encoded protein: CASSVDSGGGSYEQYF. The full variable domain, in which reference TRBV9 and TRBJ2-7 provide the parts outside the CDR3, is DSGVTQTPKHLITATGQRVTLRCSPRSGDLSVYWYQQSLDQGLQFLIQYYNGEERAKGNILERFSAQQFPDLHSELNLSSLELGDSALYFCASSVDSGGGSYEQYFGPGTRLTVT.